This T cell receptor beta chain was identified in a study of beta chain features in type 1 diabetes. Overall study context: There was similarity between patients and healthy donors in age, gender and cell yields.

Sorting with CD45RO/CCR7/CD25/CD127/CD95/CD27 yielded naive, central memory, regulatory and stem-like memory CD4+ cells. Purity of each sorted population was above 95%. The V end was cut by 5 bases, the J end by 0 bases, with 5 bases between. Germline V lookup: CDR1 SGHTA, CDR2 FQGNSA. The CDR3 covers 13 residues. This clone was seen only a few times. Its cognate antigen is unknown. Study results and limitations: The question of HLA type influencing TCRB rearrangement was one that remained unresolved here.

Expressed TCRB transcripts were sequenced after all isolated RNA was converted to cDNA. TCRdb's copy holds only in-frame clones and misses some; the assay was immunoSEQ multiplex PCR. This sample carries around 500,000 clones, more than 9.5% of them seen once, and the ten largest clones take approximately 0.05%. This rearrangement joins TRBV7-2 to TRBJ2-4; no definite D call. Sequencing was carried out using naive CD4+ T cells from blood. This receptor was identified in a woman younger than 30 in good health. The DNA for the CDR3 is TGTGCCAGCAGCCCTCTAGCCAAAAACATTCAGTACTTC. Its translation is CASSPLAKNIQYF.